These 23 T cell receptor beta chains were all obtained from the same sample, sequenced in a study of regulatory T cells in long-lasting Graves disease. In building TCR beta libraries, iRepertoire HTBI primers were used together with Arm-PCR of CDR3 regions. From the multiplex PCR reads, TCRdb called clonotypes with MiXCR, one entry per CDR3 protein. This table has around 250,000 distinct CDR3 sequences, 20% appearing once. Time point given: newly diagnosed GD, antithyroid drugs for less than 3 months. Following extraction of RNA from PBMCs, that RNA was used to make the TCR library. Source: peripheral blood mononuclear cells (PBMCs), taken at new diagnosis, from a patient treated with antithyroid drugs. The receptors derive from a female donor with Graves disease.

This clonotype was seen ten or more times. The rearrangement links TRBV12-3 or TRBV12-4 to TRBJ1-5; 7 bases match TRBD1. Unmatched junction bases numbered 8, after V lost 1 base and J lost 5 bases. The CDR3 covers 16 residues. Here the CDR3 DNA reads TGTGCCAGCAGTTTAGAGGTGACAGGGCGGGATCAGCCCCAGCATTTT. This codes for CASSLEVTGRDQPQHF.

The rearrangement links TRBV18 to TRBJ1-5, with TRBD1 identical over 7 bases. The CDR3 extends over 17 amino acids. Per germline, CDR1 KGHSH and CDR2 LQKENI. After removal of 4 bases from V and 7 bases from J, the junction contained 16 bases not matched to a gene. The CDR3 reads CASSRTLQGIESQPQHF. The DNA for the CDR3 is TGTGCCAGCTCACGGACTTTACAGGGGATTGAGTCACAGCCCCAGCATTTT.

This clonotype was observed a single time. A far larger clone is a single base away, which makes a read error likely. The rearrangement uses TRBV2 and TRBJ2-1, with D possibly matching TRBD1 (6 bases). V lost 5 bases and J 6 bases, leaving 17 bases between the germline ends. The CDR3 totals 15 residues. Looked up from germline, CDR1 is SNHLY and CDR2 is FYNNEI. The CDR3 sequence is CASSFPGEHGNEQFF. Here the CDR3 DNA reads TGTGCCAGCAGTTTCCCAGGGGAGCATGGCAATGAGCAGTTCTTC. Drawing the rest from reference TRBV2 and TRBJ2-1, the complete variable domain is EPEVTQTPSHQVTQMGQEVILRCVPISNHLYFYWYRQILGQKVEFLVSFYNNEISEKSEIFDDQFSVERPDGSNFTLKIRSTKLEDSAMYFCASSFPGEHGNEQFFGPGTRLTVL.

This clonotype appeared many times. The chain uses TRBV7-2 and TRBJ2-5; 7 nucleotides agree with TRBD1. Unmatched junction bases numbered 11, after V lost 5 bases and J lost 5 bases. The CDR3 covers 15 residues. Per the germline V gene, CDR1 is SGHTA and CDR2 is FQGNSA. CDR3 protein: CASSAATGTRETQYF. As DNA, the CDR3 is TGTGCCAGCAGCGCAGCGACAGGGACGCGGGAGACCCAGTACTTC.

This clonotype came up a few times. J is TRBJ2-7 and V is TRBV4-1; the match to TRBD2 covers 9 bases. V trimming: 2 bases; J trimming: 4 bases; junction bases outside the gene matches: 9. The CDR3 sequence is 16 residues long. Germline V lookup: CDR1 MGHRA, CDR2 YSYEKL. The CDR3 loop is CASSQQTSGTPYEQYF. CDR3 bases: TGCGCCAGCAGCCAACAGACTAGCGGTACCCCTTACGAGCAGTACTTC.

This chain uses TRBV7-3 with TRBJ2-2, with unresolved D. Per the germline V gene, CDR1 is SGHTA and CDR2 is FQGTGA. This CDR3 is built from 14 residues. Trimming stripped 2 bases from V and 3 bases from J, with 7 bases between. The CDR3 loop reads CASSLASDTGELFF. The DNA of the CDR3 is TGTGCCAGCAGCTTAGCTTCGGACACCGGGGAGCTGTTTTTT.

Many counts were recorded for this clonotype. This sequence joins TRBV5-6 and TRBJ2-2; perhaps TRBD2 as D (5 bases). The CDR3 totals 15 residues. Germline CDR1 is SGHDT and CDR2 is YYEEEE. Trimming took off 3 bases at V and 1 base at J, with 10 bases between the two ends. In DNA form, the CDR3 reads TGTGCCAGCAGCTACCGGGATTTGAACACCGGGGAGCTGTTTTTT. Amino acid sequence: CASSYRDLNTGELFF.

The chain combines TRBV19 with TRBJ2-7; D gene unclear. The germline gives CDR1 LNHDA, CDR2 SQIVND (reference sequence). The CDR3 sequence is 12 residues long. V gave up 3 bases and J gave up 7 bases, with 10 bases separating them. The CDR3, as DNA: TGTGCCAGTAGTATTTCGTTCGGGGAGCAGTACTTC. Translating gives CASSISFGEQYF.

V and J are TRBV27 and TRBJ2-1; D call uncertain. Germline CDR1 reads MNHEY; CDR2 reads SMNVEV (reference sequence). The CDR3 sequence is 12 residues long. Trimming removed 5 bases at V and 9 bases at J, with 11 bases between. DNA for the CDR3: TGTGCCAGCAGTCCTCCCAGGAGTGAGCAGTTCTTC. Translated: CASSPPRSEQFF.

This clonotype was observed at least ten times. The CDR3: CASSFDTLGDTQYF. CDR3 nucleotides: TGTGCCAGCAGCTTTGACACCCTCGGAGATACGCAGTATTTT. This rearrangement joins TRBV7-9 to TRBJ2-3; D remains ambiguous. The CDR3 is 14 residues long. V was trimmed by 3 bases and J by 5 bases, leaving 12 bases between them. Germline CDR1 is SEHNR and CDR2 is FQNEAQ (reference sequence).

In its sample, this clonotype was seen many times. The chain is built from TRBV7-3 and TRBJ1-1; D unclear. The V end was cut by 5 bases, the J end by 0 bases, with 10 bases between. This CDR3 region has 14 residues. Germline CDR1 and CDR2: SGHTA and FQGTGA. CDR3 protein: CASSPEGMNTEAFF. The CDR3 DNA sequence: TGTGCCAGCAGCCCCGAGGGCATGAACACTGAAGCTTTCTTT.

In the case of this clonotype: Only one base separates this from a far larger clonotype, so it likely reflects a read error. This sequence joins TRBV6-1 and TRBJ2-1, with D unresolved. Germline-derived CDR1 and CDR2 are MNHNS and SASEGT. The CDR3 sequence is 15 residues long. The CDR3 sequence is CASSPPGGIWDEQLF. Here the CDR3 DNA reads TGTGCCAGCAGCCCACCTGGCGGTATCTGGGATGAGCAGCTCTTC.

This clonotype has a count of ten or more. The J gene is TRBJ1-6, the V gene TRBV2; 7 nucleotides agree with TRBD1. CDR1 is SNHLY and CDR2 is FYNNEI in the germline V gene. After removal of 6 bases from V and 12 bases from J, the junction contained 11 bases not matched to a gene. The CDR3 covers 14 residues. DNA for the CDR3: TGTGCCAGCAGGAAGGGACAGCCAGAGGGACCCCTCCACTTT. Protein sequence: CASRKGQPEGPLHF. Filled out from reference TRBV2 and TRBJ1-6, the complete variable domain reads EPEVTQTPSHQVTQMGQEVILRCVPISNHLYFYWYRQILGQKVEFLVSFYNNEISEKSEIFDDQFSVERPDGSNFTLKIRSTKLEDSAMYFCASRKGQPEGPLHFGNGTRLTVT.

The rearrangement uses TRBV6-8 and TRBJ2-5; D unresolved. The CDR3 runs 13 residues. The germline gives CDR1 MNHGY, CDR2 SAAAGT. V was clipped by 7 bases and J by 5 bases, with 14 bases between them. CDR3 region: CASTPVNWETQYF. DNA of the CDR3: TGTGCCAGCACTCCAGTAAATTGGGAGACCCAGTACTTC.

This clonotype showed up many times. This chain joins TRBV15 and TRBJ2-5; D perhaps matches TRBD1 (6 bases). Germline V gives CDR1 LNHNV, CDR2 YYDKDF (reference sequence). CDR3 size: 13 residues. V was trimmed by 3 bases and J by 5 bases, leaving 10 bases between them. The CDR3 is CATSRDSRETQYF. The CDR3 region has the DNA TGTGCCACCAGCAGGGACAGTCGGGAGACCCAGTACTTC.

Only a few counts were recorded for this clonotype. The CDR3 nucleotides are TGTGCCAGCAGCCCAACGACACGGCCCTACGAGCAGTACTTC. This codes for CASSPTTRPYEQYF. The chain recombines TRBV7-9 with TRBJ2-7; the D is unclear. The CDR3 has 14 amino acids. Germline CDR1 and CDR2: SEHNR and FQNEAQ (reference sequence). The ends were cut back, 5 bases at V and 2 bases at J, with 13 bases in the middle.

There are many counts of this clonotype. The rearrangement links TRBV20-1 to TRBJ2-5; D call uncertain. Germline assignment: CDR1 DFQATT and CDR2 SNEGSKA (reference sequence). Deletions cut 0 bases from V and 2 bases from J, with 10 bases between. This CDR3 is built from 14 residues. The CDR3 DNA follows: TGCAGTGCTAGAGATCCCAGTCTGCAAGAGACCCAGTACTTC. This encodes CSARDPSLQETQYF.

Many counts were recorded for this clonotype. The CDR3 sequence is CASSLNPVGGSGELFF. CDR3 nucleotides: TGTGCCAGCAGCTTGAATCCCGTGGGCGGTTCTGGGGAGCTGTTTTTT. V is TRBV7-3 and J is TRBJ2-2; D unresolved. The CDR3 spans 16 residues. Per germline, CDR1 SGHTA and CDR2 FQGTGA. Trimming pared 3 bases from V and 8 bases from J, leaving 19 bases between. The whole variable domain, filled in from reference TRBV7-3 and TRBJ2-2, reads GAGVSQTPSNKVTEKGKYVELRCDPISGHTALYWYRQSLGQGPEFLIYFQGTGAADDSGLPNDRFFAVRPEGSVSTLKIQRTERGDSAVYLCASSLNPVGGSGELFFGEGSRLTVL.

This clonotype was detected many times. The chain combines TRBV19 with TRBJ1-1; D is unclear. The V end lost 0 bases, the J end lost 4 bases, and 9 bases lay between the germline ends. CDR1 LNHDA and CDR2 SQIVND come from the germline V gene (reference sequence). The CDR3 length is 14 residues. The CDR3 DNA reads TGTGCCAGTAGTATAGATGGCTCGGTCACTGAAGCTTTCTTT. Protein: CASSIDGSVTEAFF.

The V and J genes are TRBV12-3 or TRBV12-4 and TRBJ2-7; D is tentatively TRBD1 or TRBD2 (9 bases each). The CDR3 is 18 amino acids. V was pared by 5 bases and J by 2 bases, with 25 bases between. The CDR3 protein is CASSKTGGLGGRAYEQYF. CDR3 nucleotide sequence: TGTGCCAGCAGTAAAACAGGGGGCCTAGGCGGGAGGGCCTACGAGCAGTACTTC.

J is TRBJ2-3 and V is TRBV4-3; D may be TRBD1 (5 bases). The CDR3 has 15 residues. CDR1 and CDR2 from the germline V gene are LGHNA and YSLEER. Between the trimmed V and J ends, which lost 4 bases and 5 bases, there was a span of 16 bases. The CDR3 DNA reads as TGCGCCAGCAGCCCTACGGAAACAAGGGGAGATACGCAGTATTTT. Its translation: CASSPTETRGDTQYF.

The gene calls are TRBV2 and TRBJ1-1; 9 bases agree with TRBD1. CDR3 size: 16 residues. The germline CDR1 and CDR2 sequences are SNHLY and FYNNEI. V trimming: 3 bases; J trimming: 3 bases; junction bases outside the gene matches: 8. CDR3 sequence reads: CASSDTGGGIHTEAFF. The DNA for the CDR3 is TGTGCCAGCAGTGACACAGGGGGCGGGATTCACACTGAAGCTTTCTTT.

The CDR3 sequence: CASTGGAEAFF. The CDR3 region has the DNA TGTGCCAGCACTGGGGGGGCTGAAGCTTTCTTT. The V gene is TRBV28, the J gene TRBJ1-1; TRBD1 is a possible D gene (5 bases). CDR3 size: 11 residues. V lost 7 bases and J lost 6, with 9 bases in between. Germline lookup yields CDR1 MDHEN and CDR2 SYDVKM. Complete variable domain (other parts from reference TRBV28 and TRBJ1-1): DVKVTQSSRYLVKRTGEKVFLECVQDMDHENMFWYRQDPGLGLRLIYFSYDVKMKEKGDIPEGYSVSREKKERFSLILESASTNQTSMYLCASTGGAEAFFGQGTRLTVV.